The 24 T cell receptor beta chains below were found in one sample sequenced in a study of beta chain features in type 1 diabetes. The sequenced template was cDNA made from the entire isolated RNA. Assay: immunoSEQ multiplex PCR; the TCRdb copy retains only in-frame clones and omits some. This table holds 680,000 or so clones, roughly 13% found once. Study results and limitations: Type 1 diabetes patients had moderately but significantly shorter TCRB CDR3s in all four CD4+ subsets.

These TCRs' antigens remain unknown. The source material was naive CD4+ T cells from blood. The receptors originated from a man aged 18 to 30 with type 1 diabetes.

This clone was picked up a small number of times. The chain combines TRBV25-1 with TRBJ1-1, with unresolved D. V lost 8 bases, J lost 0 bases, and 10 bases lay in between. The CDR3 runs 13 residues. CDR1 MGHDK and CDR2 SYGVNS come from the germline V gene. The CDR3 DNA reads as TGTGCCAGCGGTAGCGTCATGAACACTGAAGCTTTCTTT. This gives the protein CASGSVMNTEAFF. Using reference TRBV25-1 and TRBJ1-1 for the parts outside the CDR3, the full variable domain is EADIYQTPRYLVIGTGKKITLECSQTMGHDKMYWYQQDPGMELHLIHYSYGVNSTEKGDLSSESTVSRIRTEHFPLTLESARPSHTSQYLCASGSVMNTEAFFGQGTRLTVV.

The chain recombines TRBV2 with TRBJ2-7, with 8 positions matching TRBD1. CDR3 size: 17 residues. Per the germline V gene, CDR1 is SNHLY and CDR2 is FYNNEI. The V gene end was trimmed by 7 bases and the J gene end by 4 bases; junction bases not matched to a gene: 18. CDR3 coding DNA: TGTGCCAGCACCCCCATCCCCCTCGGACAGGGTGGATACGAGCAGTACTTC. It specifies CASTPIPLGQGGYEQYF. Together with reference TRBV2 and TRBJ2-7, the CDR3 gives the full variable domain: EPEVTQTPSHQVTQMGQEVILRCVPISNHLYFYWYRQILGQKVEFLVSFYNNEISEKSEIFDDQFSVERPDGSNFTLKIRSTKLEDSAMYFCASTPIPLGQGGYEQYFGPGTRLTVT.

For the CDR3, the DNA is TGTGCCAGCAGCTCCGGAGGATTTAGTCAGCCCCAGCATTTT. This sequence encodes CASSSGGFSQPQHF. The chain joins TRBV7-9 to TRBJ1-5; D is undetermined. Looked up from germline, CDR1 is SEHNR and CDR2 is FQNEAQ (reference sequence). This CDR3 is built from 14 residues. The ends were cut back, 4 bases at V and 6 bases at J, with 13 bases in the middle.

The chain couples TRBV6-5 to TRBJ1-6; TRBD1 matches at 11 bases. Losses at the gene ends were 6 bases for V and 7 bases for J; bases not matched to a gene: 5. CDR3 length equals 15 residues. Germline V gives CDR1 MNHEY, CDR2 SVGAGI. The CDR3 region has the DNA TGTGCCAGCAGAAAGGGACAGGGGGTAAATTCACCCCTCCACTTT. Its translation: CASRKGQGVNSPLHF.

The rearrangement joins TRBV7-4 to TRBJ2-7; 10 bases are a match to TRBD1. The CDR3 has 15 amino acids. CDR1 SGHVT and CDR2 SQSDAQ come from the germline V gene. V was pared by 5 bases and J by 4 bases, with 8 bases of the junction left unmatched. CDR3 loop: CASSPRTGGNYEQYF. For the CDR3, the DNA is TGTGCCAGCAGCCCCCGGACAGGGGGAAATTACGAGCAGTACTTC.

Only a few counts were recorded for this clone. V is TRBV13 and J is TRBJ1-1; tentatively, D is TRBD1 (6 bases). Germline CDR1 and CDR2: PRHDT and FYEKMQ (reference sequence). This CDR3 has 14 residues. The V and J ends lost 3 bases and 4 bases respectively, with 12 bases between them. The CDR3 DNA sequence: TGTGCCAGCAGCTTTGGGGGGCGCGTCACTGAAGCTTTCTTT. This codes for CASSFGGRVTEAFF.

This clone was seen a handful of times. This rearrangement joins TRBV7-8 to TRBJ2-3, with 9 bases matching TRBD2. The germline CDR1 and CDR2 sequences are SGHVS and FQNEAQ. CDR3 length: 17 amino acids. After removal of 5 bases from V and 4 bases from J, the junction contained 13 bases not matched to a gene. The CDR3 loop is CASSPQQAGGRSDTQYF. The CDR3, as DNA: TGTGCCAGCAGCCCCCAGCAGGCGGGGGGGCGGTCAGATACGCAGTATTTT.

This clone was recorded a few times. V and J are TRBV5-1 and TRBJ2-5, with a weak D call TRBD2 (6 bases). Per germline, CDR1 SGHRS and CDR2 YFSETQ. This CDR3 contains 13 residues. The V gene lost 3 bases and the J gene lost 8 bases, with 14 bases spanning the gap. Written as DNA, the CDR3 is TGCGCCAGCAGCTCCGGGTTGGAGGGAACCCAGTACTTC. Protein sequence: CASSSGLEGTQYF.

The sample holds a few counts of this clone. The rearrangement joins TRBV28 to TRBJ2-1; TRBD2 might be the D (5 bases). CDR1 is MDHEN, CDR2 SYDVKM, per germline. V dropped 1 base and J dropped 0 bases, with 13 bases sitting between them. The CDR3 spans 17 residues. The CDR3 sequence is CASSLSSDSSSYNEQFF. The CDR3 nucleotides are TGTGCCAGCAGTTTATCTTCGGACTCAAGCTCCTACAATGAGCAGTTCTTC. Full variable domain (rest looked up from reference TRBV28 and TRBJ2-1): DVKVTQSSRYLVKRTGEKVFLECVQDMDHENMFWYRQDPGLGLRLIYFSYDVKMKEKGDIPEGYSVSREKKERFSLILESASTNQTSMYLCASSLSSDSSSYNEQFFGPGTRLTVL.

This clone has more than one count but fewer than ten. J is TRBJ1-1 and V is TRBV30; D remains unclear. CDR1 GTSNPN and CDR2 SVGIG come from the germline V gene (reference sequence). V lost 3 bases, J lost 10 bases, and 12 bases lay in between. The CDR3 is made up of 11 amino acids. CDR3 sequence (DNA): TGTGCCTGGAGCCTGGGGTGGGGAGCTTTCTTT. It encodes CAWSLGWGAFF.

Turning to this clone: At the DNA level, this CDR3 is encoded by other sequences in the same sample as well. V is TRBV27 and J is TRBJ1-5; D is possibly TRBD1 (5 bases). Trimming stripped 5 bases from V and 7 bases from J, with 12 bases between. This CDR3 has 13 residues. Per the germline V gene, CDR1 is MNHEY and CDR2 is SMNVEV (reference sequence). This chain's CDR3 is CASSLERGQPQHF. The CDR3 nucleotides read TGTGCCAGCAGTCTCGAGAGGGGACAGCCCCAGCATTTT.

The CDR3 loop reads CASSRTSGETDTQYF. CDR3 DNA: TGCGCCAGCAGCCGTACTAGCGGGGAGACAGATACGCAGTATTTT. This rearrangement joins TRBV5-1 to TRBJ2-3; TRBD2 matches 10 bases. Germline V gene data show CDR1 as SGHRS and CDR2 as YFSETQ. CDR3 length equals 15 residues. V dropped 4 bases and J dropped 3; count of bases not matched to a gene: 5.

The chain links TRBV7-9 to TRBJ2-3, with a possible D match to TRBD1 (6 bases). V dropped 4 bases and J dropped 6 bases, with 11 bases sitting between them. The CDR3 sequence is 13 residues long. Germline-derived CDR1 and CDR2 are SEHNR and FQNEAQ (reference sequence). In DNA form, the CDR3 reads TGTGCCAGCAGCTCAGGGGTGTGGGATACGCAGTATTTT. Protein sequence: CASSSGVWDTQYF.

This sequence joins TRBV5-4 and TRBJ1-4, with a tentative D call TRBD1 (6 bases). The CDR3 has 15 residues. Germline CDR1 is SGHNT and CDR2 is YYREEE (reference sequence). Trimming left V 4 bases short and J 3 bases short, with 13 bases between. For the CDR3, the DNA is TGTGCCAGCAGCATCACGACAGGTCCTAATGAAAAACTGTTTTTT. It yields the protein CASSITTGPNEKLFF.

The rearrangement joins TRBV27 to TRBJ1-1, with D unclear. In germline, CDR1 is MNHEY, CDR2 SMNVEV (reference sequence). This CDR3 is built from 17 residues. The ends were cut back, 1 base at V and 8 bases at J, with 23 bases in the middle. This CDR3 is CASSLLVVAVVSQEAFF. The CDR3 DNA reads TGTGCCAGCAGTTTATTGGTGGTAGCGGTGGTATCTCAAGAAGCTTTCTTT.

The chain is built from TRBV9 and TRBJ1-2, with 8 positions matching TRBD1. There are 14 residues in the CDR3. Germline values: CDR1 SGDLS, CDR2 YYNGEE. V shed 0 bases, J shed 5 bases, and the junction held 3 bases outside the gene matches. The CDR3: CASSVEGQEYGYTF. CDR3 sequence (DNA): TGTGCCAGCAGCGTAGAGGGACAGGAGTATGGCTACACCTTC.

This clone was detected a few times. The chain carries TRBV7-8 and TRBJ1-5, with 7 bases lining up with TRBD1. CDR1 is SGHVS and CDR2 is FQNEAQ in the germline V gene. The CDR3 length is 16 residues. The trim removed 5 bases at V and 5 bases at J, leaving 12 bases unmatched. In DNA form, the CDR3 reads TGTGCCAGCAGCCCGACGGGACAGTTGGTTTATCAGCCCCAGCATTTT. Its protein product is CASSPTGQLVYQPQHF.

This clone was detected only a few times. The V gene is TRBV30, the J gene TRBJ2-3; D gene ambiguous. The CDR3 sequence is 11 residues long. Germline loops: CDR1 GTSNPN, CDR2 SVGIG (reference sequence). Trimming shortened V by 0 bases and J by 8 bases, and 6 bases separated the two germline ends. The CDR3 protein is CAWSVGPTQYF. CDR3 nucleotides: TGTGCCTGGAGTGTCGGCCCTACGCAGTATTTT.

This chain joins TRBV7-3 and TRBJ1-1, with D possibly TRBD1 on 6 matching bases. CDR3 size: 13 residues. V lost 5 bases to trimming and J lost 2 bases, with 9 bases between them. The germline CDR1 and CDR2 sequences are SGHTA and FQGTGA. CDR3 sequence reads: CASSGGTNTEAFF. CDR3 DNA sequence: TGTGCCAGCAGCGGCGGGACAAACACTGAAGCTTTCTTT.

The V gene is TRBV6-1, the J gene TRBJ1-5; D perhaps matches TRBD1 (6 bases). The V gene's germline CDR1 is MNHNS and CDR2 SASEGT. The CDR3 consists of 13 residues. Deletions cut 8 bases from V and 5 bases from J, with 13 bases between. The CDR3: CASSRGSDQPQHF. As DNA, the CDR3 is TGTGCCAGCTCCAGGGGTTCTGATCAGCCCCAGCATTTT.

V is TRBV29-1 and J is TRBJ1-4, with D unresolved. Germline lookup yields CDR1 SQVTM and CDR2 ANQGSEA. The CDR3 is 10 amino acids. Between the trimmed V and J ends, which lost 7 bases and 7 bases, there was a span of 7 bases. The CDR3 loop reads CSAKGEKLFF. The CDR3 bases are TGCAGCGCGAAGGGTGAAAAACTGTTTTTT. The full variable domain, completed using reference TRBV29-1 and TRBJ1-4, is SAVISQKPSRDICQRGTSLTIQCQVDSQVTMMFWYRQQPGQSLTLIATANQGSEATYESGFVIDKFPISRPNLTFSTLTVSNMSPEDSSIYLCSAKGEKLFFGSGTQLSVL.

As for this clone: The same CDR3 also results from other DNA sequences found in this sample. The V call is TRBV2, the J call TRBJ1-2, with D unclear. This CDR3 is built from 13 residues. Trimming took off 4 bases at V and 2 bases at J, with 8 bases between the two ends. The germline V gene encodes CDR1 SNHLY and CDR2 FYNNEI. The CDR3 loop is CASSGTGNYGYTF. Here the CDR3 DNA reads TGTGCCAGCAGTGGGACTGGCAACTATGGCTACACCTTC.

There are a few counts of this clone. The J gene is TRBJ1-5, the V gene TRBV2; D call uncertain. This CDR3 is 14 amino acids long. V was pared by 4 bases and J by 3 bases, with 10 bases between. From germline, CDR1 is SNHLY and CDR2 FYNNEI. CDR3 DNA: TGTGCCAGCAGTGTTTCCGGGTACAATCAGCCCCAGCATTTT. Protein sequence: CASSVSGYNQPQHF.

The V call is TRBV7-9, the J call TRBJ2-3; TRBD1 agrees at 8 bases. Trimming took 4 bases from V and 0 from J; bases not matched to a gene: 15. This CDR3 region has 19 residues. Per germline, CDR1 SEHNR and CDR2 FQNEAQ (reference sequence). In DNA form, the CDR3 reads TGTGCCAGCAGCTATCAGACAGGGGCTATATCCCCTAGCACAGATACGCAGTATTTT. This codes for CASSYQTGAISPSTDTQYF.